This T cell receptor beta chain was observed in a study of control samples from healthy donors and cancer patients. Trimming took 4 bases from V and 5 from J; bases not matched to a gene: 2. The germline gives CDR1 MNHEY, CDR2 SVGAGI. This CDR3 has 14 amino acids. The method was immunoSEQ multiplex PCR; TCRdb's version includes in-frame clones alone and lacks a portion of them. The sample has about 170,000 clones, 91% seen once. This sequence was found in a woman aged 25 to 39 in good health. Sequencing input: blood. V usage is TRBV6-5 and J usage is TRBJ1-6; 7 nucleotides line up with TRBD1. The CDR3 region has the DNA TGTGCCAGCAGTTGGGACAGCAATAATTCACCCCTCCACTTT. This translates into CASSWDSNNSPLHF.